Here is one T cell receptor (beta chain) with its context. Its antigen is currently unknown. The sample belongs to a study of cytomegalovirus exposure and HLA in healthy donors. Study at large: There were 300 to 400 genotyped donors. Of these, 75% to 90% fell in the genetic ancestry cluster associated with self-reported Caucasian donors. Whole-study findings and limits: The study flagged around 150 TCR beta chains as cytomegalovirus-associated. Per published accounts, TCR beta sequences correctly predicted the HLA-A and HLA-B alleles of most subjects. Analysis performed later showed TCR beta chains linked to HLA being more clonally expanded than equally common others.

Both 60 Vbeta primers and 13 Jbeta primers went into the PCR. The table came from immunoSEQ multiplex PCR; TCRdb's copy has only in-frame clones and leaves some out. The sample holds some 180,000 clones, more than 75% seen once. The CDR3 sequence is 14 residues long. Germline V gene lookup returns CDR1 SGHAT and CDR2 FQNNGV. V was clipped by 5 bases and J by 6 bases; unmatched bases: 8. The sequence was obtained from a woman aged 30 to 39 in good health and CMV-seropositive. The gene calls are TRBV11-2 and TRBJ2-7; 9 bases fit TRBD1. Sequenced input: PBMCs. CDR3 loop: CASSRYRGRGEQYF. In DNA form, the CDR3 reads TGTGCCAGCAGCAGATACAGGGGGCGCGGCGAGCAGTACTTC.